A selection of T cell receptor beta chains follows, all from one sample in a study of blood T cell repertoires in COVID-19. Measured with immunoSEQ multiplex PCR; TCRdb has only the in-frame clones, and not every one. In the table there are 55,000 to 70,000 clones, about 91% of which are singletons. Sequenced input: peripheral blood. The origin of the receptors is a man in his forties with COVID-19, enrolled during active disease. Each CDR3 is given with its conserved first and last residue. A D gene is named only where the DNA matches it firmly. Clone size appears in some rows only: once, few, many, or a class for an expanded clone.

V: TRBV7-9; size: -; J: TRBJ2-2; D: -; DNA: TGTGCCAGCAGCTTAGCGGGGCACGGGGAGCTGTTTTTT; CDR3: CASSLAGHGELFF
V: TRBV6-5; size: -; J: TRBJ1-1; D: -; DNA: TGTGCCAGCAGTTTCTCAGGGGAGAACACTGAAGCTTTCTTT; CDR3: CASSFSGENTEAFF
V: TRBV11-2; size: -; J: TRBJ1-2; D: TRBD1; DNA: TGTGCCAGCAGTTTCACCGACAGGGCCGAGGGCTACACCTTC; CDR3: CASSFTDRAEGYTF
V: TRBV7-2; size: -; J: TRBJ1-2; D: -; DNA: TGTGCCAGCAGCTTAGAGGTATCGGGGAATGGCTACACCTTC; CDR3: CASSLEVSGNGYTF
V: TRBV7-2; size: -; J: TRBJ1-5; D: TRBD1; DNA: TGTGCCAGCAGCTTATGGACAGGGGGGTATAGCAATCAGCCCCAGCATTTT; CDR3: CASSLWTGGYSNQPQHF
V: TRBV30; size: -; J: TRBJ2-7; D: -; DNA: TGTGCCTGGAACAACGGACAGTTGCTTTCCTACGAGCAGTACTTC; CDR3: CAWNNGQLLSYEQYF
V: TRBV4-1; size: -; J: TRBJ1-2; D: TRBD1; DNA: TGCGCCAGCAGCCAGGTGGGACAGGGGACCTATGGCTACACCTTC; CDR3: CASSQVGQGTYGYTF
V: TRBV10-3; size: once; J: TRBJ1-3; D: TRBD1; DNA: TGTGCCATCAGAAGCTCCGGGACAGTCTTATTCCCTTACTCTGGAAACACCATATATTTT; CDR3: CAIRSSGTVLFPYSGNTIYF
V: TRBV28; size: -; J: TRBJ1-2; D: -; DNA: TGTGCCAGCAGTTTGACAGACACCTATGGCTACACCTTC; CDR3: CASSLTDTYGYTF
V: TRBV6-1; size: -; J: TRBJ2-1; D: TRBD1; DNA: TGTGCCAGCAGTGAGCTGGGACAGGCGGTATACAATGAGCAGTTCTTC; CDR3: CASSELGQAVYNEQFF
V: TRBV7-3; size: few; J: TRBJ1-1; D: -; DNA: TGTGCCAGCAGCCGCCAGGGGACGAACACTGAAGCTTTCTTT; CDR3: CASSRQGTNTEAFF
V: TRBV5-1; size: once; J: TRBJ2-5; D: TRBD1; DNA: TGCGCCAGCAGCTCGGTCCCGGGACAGGGAGACGGGGAGACCCAGTACTTC; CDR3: CASSSVPGQGDGETQYF